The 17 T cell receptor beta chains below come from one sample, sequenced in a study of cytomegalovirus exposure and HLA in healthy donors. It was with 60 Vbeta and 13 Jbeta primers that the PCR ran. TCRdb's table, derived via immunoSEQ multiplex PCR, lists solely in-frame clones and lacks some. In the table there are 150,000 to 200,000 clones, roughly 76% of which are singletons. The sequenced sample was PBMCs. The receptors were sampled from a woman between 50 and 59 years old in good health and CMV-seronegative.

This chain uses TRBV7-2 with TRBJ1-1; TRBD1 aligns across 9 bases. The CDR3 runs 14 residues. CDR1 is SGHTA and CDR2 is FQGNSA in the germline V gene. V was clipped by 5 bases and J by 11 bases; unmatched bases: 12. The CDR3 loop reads CASSDPGQGIWAFF. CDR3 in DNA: TGTGCCAGCAGCGACCCGGGACAGGGCATCTGGGCTTTCTTT.

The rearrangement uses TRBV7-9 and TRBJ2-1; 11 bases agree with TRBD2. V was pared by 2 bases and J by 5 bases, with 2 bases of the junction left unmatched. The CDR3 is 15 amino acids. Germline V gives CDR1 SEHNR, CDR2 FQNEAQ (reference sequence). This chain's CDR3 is CASSLTSGGHNEQFF. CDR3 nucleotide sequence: TGTGCCAGCAGCTTAACTAGCGGGGGACACAATGAGCAGTTCTTC.

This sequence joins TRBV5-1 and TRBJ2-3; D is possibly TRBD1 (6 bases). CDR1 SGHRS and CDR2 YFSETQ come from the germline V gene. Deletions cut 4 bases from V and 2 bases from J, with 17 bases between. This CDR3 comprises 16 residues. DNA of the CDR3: TGCGCCAGCAGCCCTCTCGGACAGAGATTCACAGATACGCAGTATTTT. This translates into CASSPLGQRFTDTQYF. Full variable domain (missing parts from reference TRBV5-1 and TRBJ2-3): KAGVTQTPRYLIKTRGQQVTLSCSPISGHRSVSWYQQTPGQGLQFLFEYFSETQRNKGNFPGRFSGRQFSNSRSEMNVSTLELGDSALYLCASSPLGQRFTDTQYFGPGTRLTVL.

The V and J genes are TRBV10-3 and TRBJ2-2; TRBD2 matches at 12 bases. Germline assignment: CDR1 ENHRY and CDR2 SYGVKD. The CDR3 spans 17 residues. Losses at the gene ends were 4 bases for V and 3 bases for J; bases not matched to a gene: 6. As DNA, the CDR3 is TGTGCCATCAGTGCCACTAGCGGGGGGACCCACACCGGGGAGCTGTTTTTT. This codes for CAISATSGGTHTGELFF.

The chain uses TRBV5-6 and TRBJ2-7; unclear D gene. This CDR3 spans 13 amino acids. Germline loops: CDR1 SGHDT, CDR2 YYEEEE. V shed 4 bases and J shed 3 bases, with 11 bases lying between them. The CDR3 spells CASSIPSRYEQYF. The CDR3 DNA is TGTGCCAGCAGCATCCCGTCCCGCTACGAGCAGTACTTC.

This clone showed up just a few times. The CDR3 region has the DNA TGCAGCGTTGGGCAGAATGAAAAACTGTTTTTT. Its protein is CSVGQNEKLFF. The genes are TRBV29-1 and TRBJ1-4; no definite D call. The CDR3 is made up of 11 amino acids. Trimming took off 4 bases at V and 5 bases at J, with 5 bases between the two ends. Germline CDR1 SQVTM, CDR2 ANQGSEA.

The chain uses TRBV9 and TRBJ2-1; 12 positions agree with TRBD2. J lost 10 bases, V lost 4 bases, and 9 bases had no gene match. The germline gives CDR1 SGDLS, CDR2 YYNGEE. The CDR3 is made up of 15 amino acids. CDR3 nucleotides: TGTGCCAGCAGCCCACGGACTAGCGGGGTCTGGGAGCAGTTCTTC. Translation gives CASSPRTSGVWEQFF.

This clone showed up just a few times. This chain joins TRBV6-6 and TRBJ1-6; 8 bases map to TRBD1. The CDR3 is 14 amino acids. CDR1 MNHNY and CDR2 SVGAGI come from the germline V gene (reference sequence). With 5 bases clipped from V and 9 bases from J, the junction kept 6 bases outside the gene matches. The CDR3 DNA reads TGTGCCAGCAGTAGAGACAGGGGAACTTCACCCCTCCACTTT. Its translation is CASSRDRGTSPLHF.

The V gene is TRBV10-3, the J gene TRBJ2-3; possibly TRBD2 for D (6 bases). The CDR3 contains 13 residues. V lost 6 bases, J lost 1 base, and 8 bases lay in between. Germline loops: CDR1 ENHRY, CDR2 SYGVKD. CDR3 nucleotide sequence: TGTGCCATCAGGCGGGATCGCACAGATACGCAGTATTTT. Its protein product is CAIRRDRTDTQYF.

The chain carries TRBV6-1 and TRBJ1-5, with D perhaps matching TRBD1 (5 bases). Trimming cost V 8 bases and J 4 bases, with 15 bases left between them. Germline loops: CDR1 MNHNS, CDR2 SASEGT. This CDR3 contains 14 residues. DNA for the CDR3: TGTGCCAGCCGGGGGGATCTGCGGAATCAGCCCCAGCATTTT. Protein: CASRGDLRNQPQHF.

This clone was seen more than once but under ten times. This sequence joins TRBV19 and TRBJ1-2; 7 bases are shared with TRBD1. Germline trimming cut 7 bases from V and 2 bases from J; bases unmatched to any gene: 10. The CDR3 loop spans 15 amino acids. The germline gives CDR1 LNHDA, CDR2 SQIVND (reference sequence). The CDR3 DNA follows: TGTGCCAGTACGGGGAACAGGGGAGTGAACTATGGCTACACCTTC. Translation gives CASTGNRGVNYGYTF. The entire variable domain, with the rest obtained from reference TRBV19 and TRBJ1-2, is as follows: DGGITQSPKYLFRKEGQNVTLSCEQNLNHDAMYWYRQDPGQGLRLIYYSQIVNDFQKGDIAEGYSVSREKKESFPLTVTSAQKNPTAFYLCASTGNRGVNYGYTFGSGTRLTVV.

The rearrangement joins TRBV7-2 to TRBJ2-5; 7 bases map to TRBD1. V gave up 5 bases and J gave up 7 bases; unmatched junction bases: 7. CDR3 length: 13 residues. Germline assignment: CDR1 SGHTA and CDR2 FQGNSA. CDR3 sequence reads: CASSTRQGRTQYF. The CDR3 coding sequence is TGTGCCAGCAGCACCCGACAGGGACGGACCCAGTACTTC.

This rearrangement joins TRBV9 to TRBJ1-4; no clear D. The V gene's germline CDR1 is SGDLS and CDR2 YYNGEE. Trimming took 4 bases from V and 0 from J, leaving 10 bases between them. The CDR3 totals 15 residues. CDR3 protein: CASSPRLTTNEKLFF. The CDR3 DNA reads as TGTGCCAGCAGCCCGAGATTGACAACTAATGAAAAACTGTTTTTT.

The CDR3 nucleotides are TGTGCCACCACCCGACTAGCGGGAGTAGCAGATACGCAGTATTTT. Translating gives CATTRLAGVADTQYF. The chain has TRBV15 and TRBJ2-3; the match to TRBD2 covers 12 bases. This CDR3 comprises 15 residues. CDR1 LNHNV and CDR2 YYDKDF come from the germline V gene (reference sequence). V dropped 7 bases and J dropped 4; count of bases not matched to a gene: 6.

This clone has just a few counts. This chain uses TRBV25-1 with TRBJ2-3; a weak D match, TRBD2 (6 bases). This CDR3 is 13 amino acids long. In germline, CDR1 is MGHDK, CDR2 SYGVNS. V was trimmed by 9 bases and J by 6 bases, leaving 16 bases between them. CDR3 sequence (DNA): TGTGCCAGTCGGGACTCGGGTACTGATACGCAGTATTTT. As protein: CASRDSGTDTQYF.

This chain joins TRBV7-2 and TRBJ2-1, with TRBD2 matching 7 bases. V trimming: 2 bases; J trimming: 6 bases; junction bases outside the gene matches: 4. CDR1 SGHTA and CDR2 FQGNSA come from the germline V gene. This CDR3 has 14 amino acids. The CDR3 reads CASSLLAVVNEQFF. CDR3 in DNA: TGTGCCAGCAGCTTACTAGCGGTAGTCAATGAGCAGTTCTTC.

The CDR3 nucleotides read TGTGCCAGCCTCGGACAGGGTGGGTCCTACGAGCAGTACTTC. Translated: CASLGQGGSYEQYF. V usage is TRBV28 and J usage is TRBJ2-7; 8 nucleotides match TRBD1. After removal of 8 bases from V and 1 base from J, the junction contained 7 bases not matched to a gene. Germline values: CDR1 MDHEN, CDR2 SYDVKM. The CDR3 has 14 residues.